A single sample is the source of the 31 T cell receptor beta chains below, sequenced in a study of cytomegalovirus exposure and HLA in healthy donors. PCR used 60 Vbeta primers and 13 Jbeta primers. The protocol was immunoSEQ multiplex PCR, while the TCRdb copy is restricted to in-frame clones and leaves out a portion. In the table there are 150,000 to 200,000 clones, 71% of which are singletons. Material: PBMCs. The receptors were sampled from a girl aged 10-17 years in good health and CMV-seronegative.

The chain joins TRBV7-9 to TRBJ2-5, with D possibly being TRBD1 (6 bases). CDR3 length equals 16 residues. Trimming took off 5 bases at V and 1 base at J, with 17 bases between the two ends. Germline V gene lookup returns CDR1 SEHNR and CDR2 FQNEAQ (reference sequence). The DNA of the CDR3 is TGTGCCAGCAGCCTTCGTGTGGGACAACGCCAAGAGACCCAGTACTTC. Its protein product is CASSLRVGQRQETQYF.

This clone has only one observation. V and J are TRBV7-3 and TRBJ2-7, with D possibly being TRBD2 (6 bases). From germline, CDR1 is SGHTA and CDR2 FQGTGA. Trimming removed 2 bases at V and 5 bases at J, with 16 bases between. This CDR3 is 15 amino acids long. Here the CDR3 DNA reads TGTGCCAGCAGCTTAGGCTACGGGGGTCTGCACGAGCAGTACTTC. This encodes CASSLGYGGLHEQYF.

The V and J genes are TRBV9 and TRBJ1-1; 7 nucleotides match TRBD1. The CDR3 totals 15 residues. Germline V lookup: CDR1 SGDLS, CDR2 YYNGEE. Trimming at V came to 4 bases and at J to 3 bases, leaving 9 bases not matched to a gene. The CDR3 sequence: CASSPIGTGDTEAFF. CDR3 DNA sequence: TGTGCCAGCAGCCCGATTGGAACAGGGGACACTGAAGCTTTCTTT.

The chain employs TRBV7-9 and TRBJ2-6; D is possibly TRBD2 (5 bases). V was shortened by 2 bases and J by 0 bases, with 11 bases between the two germline ends. This CDR3 region has 17 residues. Germline V gene sequence: CDR1 SEHNR, CDR2 FQNEAQ (reference sequence). The CDR3 DNA reads TGTGCCAGCAGCTTATTATTCCGGGGCTCTGGGGCCAACGTCCTGACTTTC. Its protein is CASSLLFRGSGANVLTF.

J is TRBJ1-1 and V is TRBV6-1, with TRBD1 identical over 9 bases. The CDR3 totals 15 residues. Germline CDR1 MNHNS, CDR2 SASEGT. With V trimmed by 1 base and J by 5 bases, 5 bases remained unmatched. CDR3 DNA: TGTGCCAGCAGTGAAGTCGACAGGGGGGGAACTGAAGCTTTCTTT. Translated, it gives CASSEVDRGGTEAFF.

This rearrangement joins TRBV28 to TRBJ2-7, with a weak D call TRBD1 (6 bases). The CDR3 loop spans 14 amino acids. Between the trimmed V and J ends, which lost 7 bases and 4 bases, there was a span of 17 bases. The V gene's germline CDR1 is MDHEN and CDR2 SYDVKM. DNA for the CDR3: TGTGCCAGCAACCCGCAGGGGCGGCCGTACGAGCAGTACTTC. It specifies CASNPQGRPYEQYF.

The rearrangement links TRBV9 to TRBJ2-3; 10 bases are a match to TRBD1. Germline V gene lookup returns CDR1 SGDLS and CDR2 YYNGEE. The trim removed 0 bases at V and 7 bases at J, leaving 11 bases unmatched. This CDR3 is built from 17 residues. CDR3 region: CASSVDLGTGVMNTQYF. Here the CDR3 DNA reads TGTGCCAGCAGCGTAGATCTCGGGACAGGGGTCATGAATACGCAGTATTTT.

The rearrangement links TRBV29-1 to TRBJ1-1; no reliable D call. Germline assignment: CDR1 SQVTM and CDR2 ANQGSEA. Trimming took 2 bases from V and 3 from J, leaving 13 bases between them. The CDR3 contains 14 residues. The CDR3 spells CSVELSAIYTEAFF. CDR3 coding DNA: TGCAGCGTTGAACTAAGTGCGATCTACACTGAAGCTTTCTTT.

This CDR3 reads CASSFSHRGESYEQYF. The CDR3 DNA sequence: TGTGCCAGCAGCTTTTCCCACAGGGGCGAAAGCTACGAGCAGTACTTC. The V call is TRBV7-3, the J call TRBJ2-7, with 7 bases aligning to TRBD1. The CDR3 spans 16 residues. Germline CDR1 reads SGHTA; CDR2 reads FQGTGA. V dropped 3 bases and J dropped 3; count of bases not matched to a gene: 11. Together with reference TRBV7-3 and TRBJ2-7, the CDR3 gives the full variable domain: GAGVSQTPSNKVTEKGKYVELRCDPISGHTALYWYRQSLGQGPEFLIYFQGTGAADDSGLPNDRFFAVRPEGSVSTLKIQRTERGDSAVYLCASSFSHRGESYEQYFGPGTRLTVT.

This chain links TRBV5-1 with TRBJ2-7; 9 nucleotides align to TRBD1. Germline V gene data show CDR1 as SGHRS and CDR2 as YFSETQ. The length of the CDR3 is 14 residues. V gave up 2 bases and J gave up 3 bases; unmatched junction bases: 3. The CDR3 nucleotides are TGCGCCAGCAGCTTCGGACAGGGGAACTACGAGCAGTACTTC. The encoded protein is CASSFGQGNYEQYF.

The CDR3 bases are TGTGCCAGCAGTTTATCAGGGGATCGGGACACCATATATTTT. Encoded protein: CASSLSGDRDTIYF. The chain uses TRBV27 and TRBJ1-3; D might be TRBD1 (5 bases). The CDR3 loop spans 14 amino acids. Between the trimmed V and J ends, which lost 0 bases and 8 bases, there was a span of 11 bases. CDR1 is MNHEY, CDR2 SMNVEV, per germline (reference sequence).

The chain combines TRBV2 with TRBJ1-2; D not certain. Germline assignment: CDR1 SNHLY and CDR2 FYNNEI. This CDR3 has 15 amino acids. Between the trimmed V and J ends, which lost 3 bases and 4 bases, there was a span of 15 bases. In nucleotides, the CDR3 is TGTGCCAGCAGTGATTATAGCAGAAGTCTCTATGGCTACACCTTC. This sequence encodes CASSDYSRSLYGYTF. The full variable domain, in which reference TRBV2 and TRBJ1-2 provide the parts outside the CDR3, is EPEVTQTPSHQVTQMGQEVILRCVPISNHLYFYWYRQILGQKVEFLVSFYNNEISEKSEIFDDQFSVERPDGSNFTLKIRSTKLEDSAMYFCASSDYSRSLYGYTFGSGTRLTVV.

The V and J genes are TRBV6-6 and TRBJ2-2; a weak D match, TRBD2 (5 bases). The CDR3 has 14 amino acids. With 0 bases removed from V and 4 bases from J, the gap between germline ends came to 6 bases. The germline gives CDR1 MNHNY, CDR2 SVGAGI (reference sequence). CDR3 DNA sequence: TGTGCCAGCAGTTACTCAGGGAGCACCGGGGAGCTGTTTTTT. It yields the protein CASSYSGSTGELFF.

In its sample, this clone was seen once. This sequence joins TRBV30 and TRBJ2-5, with 11 bases matching TRBD1. Trimming took 4 bases from V and 4 from J; bases not matched to a gene: 5. CDR1 is GTSNPN and CDR2 is SVGIG in the germline V gene (reference sequence). The CDR3 contains 14 residues. CDR3 sequence (DNA): TGTGCCTGGACTAGAGGGACAGGGGGAGAGACCCAGTACTTC. The encoded protein is CAWTRGTGGETQYF. Looking up the rest from reference TRBV30 and TRBJ2-5 gives the full variable domain: SQTIHQWPATLVQPVGSPLSLECTVEGTSNPNLYWYRQAAGRGLQLLFYSVGIGQISSEVPQNLSASRPQDRQFILSSKKLLLSDSGFYLCAWTRGTGGETQYFGPGTRLLVL.

The rearrangement links TRBV19 to TRBJ2-5; D possibly corresponds to TRBD1 (6 bases). CDR3 length: 15 residues. Trimming pared 9 bases from V and 5 bases from J, leaving 22 bases between. Germline lookup yields CDR1 LNHDA and CDR2 SQIVND (reference sequence). CDR3 sequence: CASRRVTGTDETQYF. DNA of the CDR3: TGTGCCAGCCGACGAGTTACAGGGACCGACGAGACCCAGTACTTC.

The CDR3 nucleotides are TGTGCCAGTAGTATATGGGACAGGAACACTGAAGCTTTCTTT. It translates to CASSIWDRNTEAFF. This chain links TRBV19 with TRBJ1-1, with 7 positions matching TRBD1. Germline V gene lookup returns CDR1 LNHDA and CDR2 SQIVND (reference sequence). V lost 2 bases, J lost 1 base, and 1 base stayed unmatched. The CDR3 runs 14 residues.

The chain joins TRBV27 to TRBJ2-7; 13 nucleotides align to TRBD2. The V segment lost 5 bases and the J segment 6 bases; nucleotides outside the gene matches: 7. CDR1 MNHEY and CDR2 SMNVEV come from the germline V gene (reference sequence). The CDR3 spans 15 residues. The CDR3 protein is CASSLGTSGVSEQYF. The CDR3 bases are TGTGCCAGCAGTCTCGGGACTAGCGGGGTAAGCGAGCAGTACTTC.

The J gene is TRBJ2-5, the V gene TRBV5-1, with 11 bases fitting TRBD1. CDR3 length equals 16 residues. With 2 bases clipped from V and 5 bases from J, the junction kept 8 bases outside the gene matches. Germline V gene data show CDR1 as SGHRS and CDR2 as YFSETQ. As DNA, the CDR3 is TGCGCCAGCAGCTTAGGACAGGGGGCGACGCTGGAGACCCAGTACTTC. Protein product: CASSLGQGATLETQYF. Using reference TRBV5-1 and TRBJ2-5 for the parts outside the CDR3, the full variable domain is KAGVTQTPRYLIKTRGQQVTLSCSPISGHRSVSWYQQTPGQGLQFLFEYFSETQRNKGNFPGRFSGRQFSNSRSEMNVSTLELGDSALYLCASSLGQGATLETQYFGPGTRLLVL.

The CDR3 nucleotides read TGTGCCAGCAGTTACGGAGGACAGGGAGCCATATATTTT. This encodes CASSYGGQGAIYF. The V call is TRBV6-5, the J call TRBJ1-3, with 8 bases that match TRBD1. This CDR3 is 13 amino acids long. Germline CDR1 is MNHEY and CDR2 is SVGAGI. Trimming took 2 bases from V and 11 from J; bases not matched to a gene: 5.

The chain links TRBV6-1 to TRBJ1-5; 9 bases align to TRBD1. This CDR3 region has 15 residues. Looked up from germline, CDR1 is MNHNS and CDR2 is SASEGT. Trimming removed 6 bases from V and 4 bases from J; junction bases left unmatched: 7. CDR3 bases: TGTGCCAGCAGGGACAGGGGCTCCCTTAATCAGCCCCAGCATTTT. It is translated as CASRDRGSLNQPQHF.

The chain has TRBV14 and TRBJ1-2, with D perhaps matching TRBD1 (6 bases). Per germline, CDR1 SGHDN and CDR2 FVKESK. The CDR3 extends over 14 amino acids. Between the trimmed V and J ends, which lost 0 bases and 7 bases, there was a span of 12 bases. CDR3 sequence reads: CASSQDLGARGYTF. Here the CDR3 DNA reads TGTGCCAGCAGCCAAGATCTGGGGGCGCGTGGCTACACCTTC.

The V call is TRBV5-1, the J call TRBJ1-4; 7 bases line up with TRBD1. CDR3 length equals 16 residues. V was clipped by 0 bases and J by 4 bases; unmatched bases: 6. CDR1 and CDR2 (germline): SGHRS, YFSETQ. CDR3 sequence: CASSLEGQDLNEKLFF. As DNA, the CDR3 is TGCGCCAGCAGCTTGGAAGGACAGGACCTTAATGAAAAACTGTTTTTT.

The chain recombines TRBV5-5 with TRBJ1-5; TRBD1 aligns across 12 bases. CDR3 length: 15 amino acids. The V gene end was trimmed by 4 bases and the J gene end by 2 bases; junction bases not matched to a gene: 1. Germline loops: CDR1 SGHKS, CDR2 YYEKEE (reference sequence). Written as DNA, the CDR3 is TGTGCCAGCAGCGGGACAGGGGGCGGCAATCAGCCCCAGCATTTT. Translating it yields CASSGTGGGNQPQHF.

The V and J genes are TRBV6-1 and TRBJ1-5; D remains ambiguous. V was trimmed by 2 bases and J by 0 bases, leaving 8 bases between them. The germline gives CDR1 MNHNS, CDR2 SASEGT. This CDR3 is built from 15 residues. The CDR3 loop reads CASSERTVSNQPQHF. The CDR3 nucleotides are TGTGCCAGCAGTGAAAGAACAGTTAGCAATCAGCCCCAGCATTTT.

This clone was seen a few times. The rearrangement joins TRBV5-6 to TRBJ1-5, with D unresolved. The germline CDR1 and CDR2 sequences are SGHDT and YYEEEE. The CDR3 totals 12 residues. V shed 0 bases and J shed 6 bases, with 4 bases lying between them. The CDR3 DNA follows: TGTGCCAGCAGCTTGGTCGGTCAGCCCCAGCATTTT. Translation gives CASSLVGQPQHF.

V gene TRBV2 combines with J gene TRBJ1-1; D remains ambiguous. Germline V gives CDR1 SNHLY, CDR2 FYNNEI. This CDR3 is built from 10 residues. V lost 8 bases and J lost 10, with 11 bases in between. The CDR3 is CASAGNGAFF. In nucleotides, the CDR3 is TGTGCCAGCGCGGGTAACGGAGCTTTCTTT.

The chain joins TRBV6-1 to TRBJ1-2, with a weak D call TRBD1 (6 bases). Trimming shortened V by 6 bases and J by 3 bases, and 17 bases separated the two germline ends. Germline assignment: CDR1 MNHNS and CDR2 SASEGT. There are 15 residues in the CDR3. CDR3 sequence (DNA): TGTGCCAGCAGGCGAGTGGGGGCGGCCGACTATGGCTACACCTTC. Residues: CASRRVGAADYGYTF.

The chain employs TRBV6-1 and TRBJ2-1; possible D gene TRBD2, 5 bases. Deletions cut 3 bases from V and 5 bases from J, with 17 bases between. Germline-derived CDR1 and CDR2 are MNHNS and SASEGT. The CDR3 covers 16 residues. The CDR3 DNA is TGTGCCAGCAGTGAGGAGGCTATTGACGTTAACAATGAGCAGTTCTTC. Translated, it gives CASSEEAIDVNNEQFF.

Details on this clone: The germline gene is not matched at one end of the junction; a read error may be the cause. This chain links TRBV29-1 with TRBJ1-2; D is perhaps TRBD1 (5 bases). Germline V gene lookup returns CDR1 SQVTM and CDR2 ANQGSEA. CDR3 length: 11 residues. The CDR3 DNA reads as TGCAGCGCGCGGGGAGGGGATGGCTACGCCTTC. Encoded protein: CSARGGDGYAF. Full variable domain (rest looked up from reference TRBV29-1 and TRBJ1-2): SAVISQKPSRDICQRGTSLTIQCQVDSQVTMMFWYRQQPGQSLTLIATANQGSEATYESGFVIDKFPISRPNLTFSTLTVSNMSPEDSSIYLCSARGGDGYAFGSGTRLTVV.

This sequence joins TRBV4-1 and TRBJ2-5; 7 positions match TRBD2. The germline gives CDR1 MGHRA, CDR2 YSYEKL. The CDR3 covers 14 residues. Germline trimming cut 5 bases from V and 3 bases from J; bases unmatched to any gene: 6. The CDR3 region has the DNA TGCGCCAGCAGCGAGGGGCTAGCGGAAGAGACCCAGTACTTC. Translated: CASSEGLAEETQYF.

The CDR3 DNA is TGTGCCAGCAGTTACGGGACTAGCGGGGGTGAGGAGCAGTACTTC. This translates into CASSYGTSGGEEQYF. The chain couples TRBV6-5 to TRBJ2-7; TRBD2 agrees at 14 bases. Germline CDR1 and CDR2: MNHEY and SVGAGI. The CDR3 consists of 15 residues. V gave up 2 bases and J gave up 7 bases; unmatched junction bases: 4.